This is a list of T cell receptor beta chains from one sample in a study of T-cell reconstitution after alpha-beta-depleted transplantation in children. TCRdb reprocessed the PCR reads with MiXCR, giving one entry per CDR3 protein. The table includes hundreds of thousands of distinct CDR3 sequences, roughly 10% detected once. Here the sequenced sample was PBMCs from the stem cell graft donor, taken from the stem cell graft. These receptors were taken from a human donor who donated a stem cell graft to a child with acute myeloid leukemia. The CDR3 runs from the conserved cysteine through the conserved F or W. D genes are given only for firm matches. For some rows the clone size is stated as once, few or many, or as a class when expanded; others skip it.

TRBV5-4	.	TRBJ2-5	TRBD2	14	TGTGCCAGCACCTTGAGCGGGACGGCGGAGACCCAGTACTTC	CASTLSGTAETQYF
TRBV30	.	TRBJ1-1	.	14	TGTGCCTGGAATAGCGCCGGCTTGAACACTGAAGCTTTCTTT	CAWNSAGLNTEAFF
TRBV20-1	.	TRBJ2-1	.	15	TGCAGTGCTGGGCCCGGGAGTGGGGGATTCAATGAGCAGTTCTTC	CSAGPGSGGFNEQFF
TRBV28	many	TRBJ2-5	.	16	TGTGCCAGCACCCCAGGCCTCCGCCGGACCCAAGAGACCCAGTACTTC	CASTPGLRRTQETQYF
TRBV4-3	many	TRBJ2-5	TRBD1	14	TGCGCCAGCAGCCAGATGACAGGGTCGGGGACCCAGTACTTC	CASSQMTGSGTQYF
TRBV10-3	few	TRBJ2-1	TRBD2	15	TGTGCCATCGGGACTAGCGGGAGAGGTTACAATGAGCAGTTCTTC	CAIGTSGRGYNEQFF
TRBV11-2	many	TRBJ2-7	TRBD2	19	TGTGCCAGCAGCTTCGAAAGGACGGGGACTAGCGGGAGGTCGTACGAGCAGTACTTC	CASSFERTGTSGRSYEQYF
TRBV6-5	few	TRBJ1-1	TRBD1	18	TGTGCCAGCAGTTATTGGACAGGGGGAGAGGGCCGGAACACTGAAGCTTTCTTT	CASSYWTGGEGRNTEAFF
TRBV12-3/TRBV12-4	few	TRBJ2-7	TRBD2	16	TGTGCCAGCAGTTTAGGCAGGGCTAGCGGGAACCACGAGCAGTACTTC	CASSLGRASGNHEQYF
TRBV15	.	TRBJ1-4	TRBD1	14	TGTGCCACCAGTACAGGGGGAGGGCGTGAAAAACTGTTTTTT	CATSTGGGREKLFF